This passage covers 9 T cell receptor beta chains from one sample sequenced in a study of shared clonotypes between healthy human individuals. CD8 cells regarded as naive lacked CD45RO, were positively chosen for CCR7, and omitted terminally differentiated effector memory CD45RA+ cells. Some clones are missing from TCRdb's copy, which holds only in-frame ones; the method was immunoSEQ multiplex PCR. This sample has approximately 2,000,000 clones, with around 93% found just once. The sequenced sample was naive CD8+ T cells from PBMCs. These TCRs come from a young man in good health. Some clones in this sample may be carry-over from other donors' samples.

CDR3 in amino acids: CASRPPLQGLRDGYTF. The DNA of the CDR3 is TGTGCCAGTAGGCCCCCCCTCCAGGGGTTGAGAGATGGCTACACCTTC. J is TRBJ1-2 and V is TRBV19; a possible D gene is TRBD1 (6 bases). The V and J ends lost 6 bases and 6 bases respectively, with 23 bases between them. CDR3 length equals 16 residues. Germline V CDR1 and CDR2: LNHDA, SQIVND (reference sequence).

This chain joins TRBV6-1 and TRBJ2-7; 9 bases match TRBD1. Trimming cost V 6 bases and J 2 bases; bases outside gene matches: 11. This CDR3 region has 16 residues. Germline values: CDR1 MNHNS, CDR2 SASEGT. The CDR3, as DNA: TGTGCCAGCAGGGAATACCTCGGGACAGGGCCCTACGAGCAGTACTTC. Residues: CASREYLGTGPYEQYF.

The chain is built from TRBV5-1 and TRBJ2-2, with 10 positions matching TRBD2. The germline V gene encodes CDR1 SGHRS and CDR2 YFSETQ. This CDR3 comprises 16 residues. V shed 2 bases and J 5 bases; nucleotides not matched to a gene: 6. The CDR3 is CASSFGLAGETGELFF. CDR3 in DNA: TGCGCCAGCAGCTTCGGGCTAGCGGGAGAGACCGGGGAGCTGTTTTTT.

The chain has TRBV12-5 and TRBJ2-7; possible D gene TRBD1, 5 bases. V was clipped by 4 bases and J by 6 bases, with 22 bases between them. The CDR3 has 16 residues. The germline V gene encodes CDR1 LGHNT and CDR2 FRNRAP. The CDR3 loop is CASGSSQQGGRSEQYF. The CDR3, as DNA: TGTGCTAGTGGTTCAAGTCAGCAGGGTGGAAGGAGCGAGCAGTACTTC.

The chain combines TRBV11-2 with TRBJ2-7, with D possibly TRBD2 on 6 matching bases. The CDR3 runs to 12 residues. Looked up from germline, CDR1 is SGHAT and CDR2 is FQNNGV. The germline V and J ends were trimmed by 6 bases and 5 bases, with 11 bases remaining between them. CDR3 sequence reads: CASRTSLHEQYF. In nucleotides, the CDR3 is TGTGCCAGCAGGACTAGTCTCCACGAGCAGTACTTC. The whole variable domain, filled in from reference TRBV11-2 and TRBJ2-7, reads EAGVAQSPRYKIIEKRQSVAFWCNPISGHATLYWYQQILGQGPKLLIQFQNNGVVDDSQLPKDRFSAERLKGVDSTLKIQPAKLEDSAVYLCASRTSLHEQYFGPGTRLTVT.

The rearrangement joins TRBV28 to TRBJ2-2; TRBD1 is a possible D gene (6 bases). The CDR3 has 14 residues. V lost 7 bases, J lost 6 bases, and 15 bases lay in between. The germline gives CDR1 MDHEN, CDR2 SYDVKM. CDR3 nucleotides: TGTGCCAGCACCGAGACAGGTTCAGCCGGGGAGCTGTTTTTT. This sequence encodes CASTETGSAGELFF.

The chain has TRBV7-9 and TRBJ2-5; 7 bases match TRBD1. The germline V gene has CDR1 SEHNR and CDR2 FQNEAQ (reference sequence). The CDR3 totals 14 residues. J was trimmed by 9 bases and V by 3 bases; bases with no gene match: 10. The CDR3 sequence: CASSFRDRSEAQYF. The CDR3 DNA reads as TGTGCCAGCAGCTTCCGGGACAGATCTGAGGCCCAGTACTTC. The variable domain in full, with the rest retrieved from reference TRBV7-9 and TRBJ2-5, is DTGVSQNPRHKITKRGQNVTFRCDPISEHNRLYWYRQTLGQGPEFLTYFQNEAQLEKSRLLSDRFSAERPKGSFSTLEIQRTEQGDSAMYLCASSFRDRSEAQYFGPGTRLLVL.

The chain employs TRBV7-9 and TRBJ2-5; D is possibly TRBD1 or TRBD2 (5 bases each). Germline CDR1 SEHNR, CDR2 FQNEAQ (reference sequence). The CDR3 extends over 13 amino acids. The V and J ends lost 5 bases and 5 bases respectively, with 12 bases between them. CDR3 coding DNA: TGTGCCAGCAGCGCCGGTTGGGGGGAGACCCAGTACTTC. Translating it yields CASSAGWGETQYF.

The chain employs TRBV27 and TRBJ2-1, with 10 bases lining up with TRBD1. With 5 bases clipped from V and 7 bases from J, the junction kept 8 bases outside the gene matches. The CDR3 length is 15 residues. Germline values: CDR1 MNHEY, CDR2 SMNVEV (reference sequence). In nucleotides, the CDR3 is TGTGCCAGCAGTCACCGGGACAGGGGCCGGAATGAGCAGTTCTTC. This codes for CASSHRDRGRNEQFF.